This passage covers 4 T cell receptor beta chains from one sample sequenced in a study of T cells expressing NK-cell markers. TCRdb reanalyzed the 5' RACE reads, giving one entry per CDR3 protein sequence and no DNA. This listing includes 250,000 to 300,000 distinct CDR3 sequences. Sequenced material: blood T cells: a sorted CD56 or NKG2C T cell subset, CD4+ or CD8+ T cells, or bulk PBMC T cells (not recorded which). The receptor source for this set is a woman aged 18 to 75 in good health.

The CDR3 protein is CASSPHGQFQETQYF. The V gene is TRBV5-1, the J gene TRBJ2-5; TCRdb picks TRBD1, but there is no DNA to check that call. This CDR3 has 15 amino acids. Germline V gene data show CDR1 as SGHRS and CDR2 as YFSETQ. Using reference TRBV5-1 and TRBJ2-5 for the parts outside the CDR3, the full variable domain is KAGVTQTPRYLIKTRGQQVTLSCSPISGHRSVSWYQQTPGQGLQFLFEYFSETQRNKGNFPGRFSGRQFSNSRSEMNVSTLELGDSALYLCASSPHGQFQETQYFGPGTRLLVL.

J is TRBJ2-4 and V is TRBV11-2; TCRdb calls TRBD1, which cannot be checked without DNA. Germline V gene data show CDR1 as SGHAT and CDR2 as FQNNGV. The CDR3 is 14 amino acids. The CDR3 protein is CASSLVTGRNIQYF. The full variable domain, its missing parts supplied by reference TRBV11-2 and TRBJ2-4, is EAGVAQSPRYKIIEKRQSVAFWCNPISGHATLYWYQQILGQGPKLLIQFQNNGVVDDSQLPKDRFSAERLKGVDSTLKIQPAKLEDSAVYLCASSLVTGRNIQYFGAGTRLSVL.

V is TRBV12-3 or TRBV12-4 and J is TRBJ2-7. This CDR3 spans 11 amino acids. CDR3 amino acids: CASTFSSEQYF.

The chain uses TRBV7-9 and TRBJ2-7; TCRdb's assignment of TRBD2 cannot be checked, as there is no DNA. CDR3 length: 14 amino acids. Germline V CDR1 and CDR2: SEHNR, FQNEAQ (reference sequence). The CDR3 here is CASSPGTTNYEQYF. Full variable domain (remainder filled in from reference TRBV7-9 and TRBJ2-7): DTGVSQNPRHKITKRGQNVTFRCDPISEHNRLYWYRQTLGQGPEFLTYFQNEAQLEKSRLLSDRFSAERPKGSFSTLEIQRTEQGDSAMYLCASSPGTTNYEQYFGPGTRLTVT.